This T cell receptor beta chain was retrieved from a study of read filtering for tumor transcriptome and immune sequencing (dated by TCRdb to 2018 to 2021). Study-level background: The cohort had 17 male and 14 female patients with a mean age of around 69 years, ranging from about 45 to 85. Per sample, about 3.5 to 10.27 million TCR-region mapped reads were obtained with IR-seq, compared with only about 80 to 1,300 with RNA-seq. One main goal was a read-filtering strategy for immune repertoire data, in particular deciding whether clonotypes backed by only one read should be removed. By revised international staging, 8 or 9 patients were R-ISS I, over 15 were R-ISS II and more than five were R-ISS III. Whole-transcriptome libraries were prepared with the TruSeq RNA Access Library Prep Kit after DNase treatment. The study compared TCR repertoires from targeted immune repertoire sequencing and bulk whole-transcriptome sequencing run on the same bone marrow samples.

Every patient had bone marrow sampled at the time of active disease. Ficoll-Hypaque density gradient centrifugation was used to isolate bone marrow mononuclear cells. To remove myeloma plasma cells, the cells were labeled with CD138 magnetic microbeads on a MACS separator, and CD138-negative cells were then collected by negative selection. Flow cytometry with CD138 antibodies on an Attune NxT was used to check how pure the isolated cells were. Total RNA was extracted with TRIzol reagent and quantified with a NanoDrop spectrophotometer. For each patient, the CD138-negative bone marrow sample underwent paired RNA-seq and IR-seq. From the germline V gene, CDR1 is SGHDT and CDR2 is YYEEEE. Counted from cysteine to phenylalanine, this CDR3 has 15 amino acids. This entry keeps only the CDR3 DNA: 45 bases, framed from base 1. V and J are trimmed by 1 base and 4 bases, and the gene matches miss 4 bases of the junction.

Starting from 400 ng RNA, TCR libraries were constructed with the Immunoverse kit using molecular barcoded adaptors that cover the alpha/delta and beta/gamma chains. TCR library preparation used the same RNA that went into transcriptome sequencing. Sequencing of TCR libraries was carried out on an Illumina HiSeq 4000 with 2 x 150 cycles. As for how the authors treated the data: Using MiXCR, which included quality filtering and error correction, TCR reads were aligned to human V, D, J and C references and then assembled into CDR3 clonotypes. Clonotype counts and gene usage diversity were analyzed with the tcR package in R. For inspection of raw mapping reads, RNA-seq reads were mapped by STAR aligner version 2.5.3a onto GRCh37 of the human genome. IR-seq fastq files were randomly downsampled with Seqtk 1.3 to test the effect of sequencing depth on detected clonotypes. The public reads were run again by TCRdb, first through fastp at Q25 and then through MiXCR, and only productive beta chains were kept. CDR3 protein duplicates are merged, each entry listing the most common genes and DNA. These V and J calls rely on TCRdb rather than the paper's analysis. Recorded for this sample are about 50,000 distinct CDR3 sequences; 15% to 20% of them occurred a single time. The top ten clonotypes cover over 35% of the sample.

The paper as a whole reports these results and caveats: The sorted CD138-negative fraction was composed of a mixed bone marrow immune population rather than of purified T cells. Compared with RNA-seq, IR-seq captured clonotypes at much greater depth and more reliably, and a smaller IR-seq throughput was enough to identify most of the shared clonotypes. When single-read clonotypes were removed, the proportions of shared clonotypes in IR-seq and RNA-seq correlated more strongly. Single-read clonotypes made up around 85% of clonotypes but only approximately 4% of total reads in IR-seq, compared with around 71% of clonotypes and around 41% of reads in RNA-seq.

This clonotype appeared many times. What antigen it recognizes has not been identified. No much larger clone exists at a distance of one base, and base qualities are not known. The rearranged segments are TRBV5-6 and TRBJ2-3, with 9 central nucleotides matching TRBD2. The sequence was collected from a donor at least 40 years old with multiple myeloma. The sequenced sample was a population of CD138-negative cells sorted from bone marrow. The cell subset or site label here, explained by the study, means: bone marrow mononuclear cells depleted of CD138+ plasma/myeloma cells by negative magnetic selection. The CDR3 here reads CASSLRIAGADTQYF. In nucleotide form, the sequence is TGTGCCAGCAGCTTGAGGATAGCGGGAGCAGATACGCAGTATTTT.